The clone carrying this T cell receptor (beta chain) was recorded only once. This entry belongs to a study of blood T cell repertoires in COVID-19. Study-wide context: The cDNA or gDNA used as material had been derived from T cells, B-cell-depleted T cells, or PBMCs.

Donors in Cohort 3 who had recovered were those with two negative PCRs, healthcare professional clearance, or resolution of their symptoms. The V gene's germline CDR1 is MNHEY and CDR2 SMNVEV (reference sequence). The CDR3 loop spans 15 amino acids. The V end was cut by 5 bases, the J end by 0 bases, with 8 bases between. Original handling: Counts of nucleated cells, estimated from reference gene primer amplification, were obtained. Sequencing was performed with immunoSEQ multiplex PCR; in TCRdb, only in-frame clones are kept and a portion is missing. From that table come the V and J calls and clone size; the DNA was used to work out D and trimming. The sample has over 250,000 clones; roughly nine tenths are singletons.

The source is a woman between 50 and 59 years old who had recovered from COVID-19. The V and J genes are TRBV27 and TRBJ2-6; no reliable D call. Input material: PBMCs or T cells enriched from blood (not recorded which). The CDR3 nucleotides read TGTGCCAGCAGTCGTTCGGGCTCTGGGGCCAACGTCCTGACTTTC. Translated: CASSRSGSGANVLTF.